This T cell receptor (beta chain) was obtained from a study of shared clonotypes between healthy human individuals (dated by TCRdb to 2019 to 2021). Looking at the study overall: The cohort included three men and two women between 18 and 49 years of age. For each donor, CD4 naive and CD4 memory were each given three plates, CD8 naive was given two plates, and CD8 memory was given one plate. Each donor's leukapheresis produced roughly between roughly 0.85 and 9.5 billion PBMCs. To increase sequencing depth and limit assay-specific biases, different laboratories used diverse techniques to prepare libraries and sequence TCR repertoires. To estimate repertoire size and how much clonotypes are shared between individuals, the study performed deep sequencing of blood TCR repertoires from roughly five healthy adults. Points the paper makes about the study in general: Sharing across a handful of donors was observed for approximately 5% of naive CD4, over 3% of naive CD8, around 2.5% of memory CD4, and roughly 0.4% of memory CD8 clonotypes. Sampling was limited to blood, and TCR repertoires in tissue likely differ from TCR repertoires in blood. Pairwise subsampling indicated that sequencing depth was expected to affect the degree of clonotype sharing among donors. Rarefaction of sorted-subset datasets indicated incomplete sequencing despite the large sequencing depth. Because the study included only a small number of donors, the genetic and exposure-history diversity represented was limited. Higher generation probabilities were observed for clonotypes shared by all four sorted-subset donors than for non-shared clonotypes. Naive subsets generally had larger estimated clonotype richness than memory subsets did.

TCR CDR3 regions were amplified from genomic DNA by multiplex PCR using the deep immunoSEQ assay. Extracted genomic DNA from each cell subset was distributed evenly across all wells of several immunoSEQ 96-well plates, and each plate was treated as a replicate. Each replicate PCR for sorted subsets received approximately 220 ng genomic DNA, equal to tens of thousands of T cell genomes. Purified libraries were measured with a Qubit 3.0 fluorometer, size-checked on a Bioanalyzer 2100, and measured again with the KAPA Library Quantification kit. Every immunoSEQ 96-well plate was sequenced on a separate single-read 150-cycle Illumina NextSeq 550 flow cell. Turning to the authors' computational methods: Because only junctional sequences without quality scores were contained in the immunoSEQ output, filtering matching that applied to full-length reads could not be performed. Sequences were annotated with PyIR, a Python wrapper for IgBLAST v1.9, and V/J genes and CDR3 were assigned using IMGT germline references. Reads with weak V/J assignments (E-value above 1e-6), missing CDR3, stop codons, out-of-frame junctions, or ambiguous translated residues were removed. V3J clonotypes were defined as sequences sharing an identical inferred V gene, J gene, and CDR3 amino acid sequence. Percentage overlap between repertoires was calculated by dividing the number of shared unique clonotypes by the size of the smaller repertoire. RTK rarefaction, the Chao1 estimator, and Recon v2.1 estimates of unobserved clonotypes were used to assess repertoire richness. For all TCRbeta clonotypes obtained by the gDNA method from a few donors, generation probabilities were computed with OLGA. Entries here come from immuneACCESS through TCRdb and include only in-frame sequences with V and J called. Some clones fail to appear in such tables; in the studies checked, an unresolved V gene covers under half of the shortfall, and the cause of the remainder is unknown. V and J calls and clone size are copied from that table; D and trimming were computed from the DNA. This sample is represented by more than 1,200,000 clones; 98% of them were singletons. Of the sample, approximately 0.4% falls within the top ten clones.

Comment on this clone: This receptor's antigen is unknown. No clone much larger than this one lies a single base away; base qualities are absent.

The donors were healthy, HIV-negative adults who had no recently reported acute infections or vaccinations. Every donor was a Caucasian adult living in Nashville, Tennessee, USA. CD4+ T cells were enriched through magnetic negative selection, after which naive cells were positively selected on CD45RA and the remaining negative fraction served as the memory subset. Blood was obtained by leukapheresis, after which PBMCs were separated by Ficoll-Histopaque density gradient centrifugation and cryopreserved in liquid nitrogen vapor phase. Analytical flow cytometry was used to check the purity and quantity of every magnetically sorted T cell population. Each sorted fraction had its genomic DNA isolated and then quantified by UV absorbance on a Nanodrop 2000c. CDR1 and CDR2, per the germline V gene, are SGDLS and YYNGEE. Counted from cysteine to phenylalanine, this CDR3 has 15 amino acids. Only CDR3 DNA remains: 45 bases, in frame from the first base. V loses 2 bases of germline sequence and J loses 3 bases, and the interval between the two ends is 11 bases.

The sample consisted of naive CD4+ T cells sorted from blood. Reading the label with the study, this specimen's cell subset or site is: CD45RA+ positively selected. The sequence was collected from a man aged 30-40 years in good health. This receptor chain uses TRBV9 and TRBJ2-2; the D gene is possibly TRBD1, with 6 bases matching. The bases are TGTGCCAGCAGCGTGGCTGGACAGTACACCGGGGAGCTGTTTTTT. Its translation reads: CASSVAGQYTGELFF.